Listed here is a single TCR beta chain. This record belongs to a study of blood T cell repertoires in COVID-19. The method was immunoSEQ multiplex PCR; TCRdb's version includes in-frame clones alone and lacks a portion of them. This sample has roughly 87,000 clones, with about 79% found just once. Trimming took 6 bases from V and 0 from J, leaving 16 bases between them. There are 16 residues in the CDR3. The V gene's germline CDR1 is SGHNT and CDR2 YYREEE (reference sequence). The TCR was taken from a woman aged 50 to 65 with acute or convalescent COVID-19. The gene calls are TRBV5-4 and TRBJ1-3, with TRBD1 as a possible D gene (5 bases). The sample taken for sequencing was peripheral blood. The DNA of the CDR3 is TGTGCCAGCACTTTCGGGGGGGGGACCTCTGGAAACACCATATATTTT. Protein: CASTFGGGTSGNTIYF.